This TCR beta chain was sequenced during a study of cytomegalovirus exposure and HLA in healthy donors. Findings and caveats of the study: A previous analysis found most TCR beta V segments productive roughly 87% or roughly 30% of the time. Later analysis associated a missense DCLRE1C variant with TCR beta V- and J-gene trimming. Researchers counted 164 TCR beta chains as cytomegalovirus-associated. Most TCR sequences were rare, but some public TCRs occurred in many donors.

In the case of this clone: Antigen: not known.

The CDR3 has 11 amino acids. Germline CDR1 is SGHVS and CDR2 is FQNEAQ. The ends were cut back, 8 bases at V and 7 bases at J, with 11 bases in the middle. Primers: 60 Vbeta forward and 13 Jbeta reverse. Method: immunoSEQ multiplex PCR; TCRdb's copy keeps in-frame clones and lacks some. The ten most abundant clones cover roughly 4% of a sample with approximately 110,000 clones. This clonotype was obtained from a man in his late teens or twenties in good health and CMV-seronegative. The sequencing input was PBMCs. This rearrangement joins TRBV7-8 to TRBJ1-1; unclear D gene. CDR3 amino acids: CASRYTGEAFF. DNA for the CDR3: TGTGCCAGCCGATACACGGGTGAAGCTTTCTTT.